This entry lists 14 T cell receptor beta chains sequenced from one sample in a study of regulatory T cells in long-lasting Graves disease (dated by TCRdb to about 2021). The library relied on multiplex PCR. The sequencer was an Illumina HiSeq 4000. iRepertoire HTBI primers and Arm-PCR amplification of CDR3 regions were used to construct TCR beta libraries. TCRdb reprocessing: public reads trimmed at Q25 with fastp, clones called with MiXCR, in-frame beta chains kept. Each record represents a unique CDR3 protein, reported with the most common genes and DNA among its rows. The table for this sample lists 700,000 or so distinct CDR3 sequences; about 32% of them were counted only once. Around 40% of the sample rests with the top ten. The meaning of the sample's time point label: persistent/refractory GD, antithyroid drugs over 5 years with positive TRAb. RNA was extracted from PBMCs in TRIzol for both TCR sequencing and RNA sequencing.

Sequenced here: peripheral blood mononuclear cells (PBMCs), sampled when the disease was refractory, from a patient treated with antithyroid drugs. The receptors stem from a female donor with Graves disease.

V gene TRBV7-3 combines with J gene TRBJ1-2; TRBD1 aligns across 7 bases. Germline CDR1 and CDR2: SGHTA and FQGTGA. This CDR3 spans 15 amino acids. Trimming at V came to 6 bases and at J to 6 bases, leaving 13 bases not matched to a gene. The CDR3 DNA is TGTGCCAGCAGTTACCTCGAGACAGGGCCTAATGGCTACACCTTC. Protein product: CASSYLETGPNGYTF. Filled out from reference TRBV7-3 and TRBJ1-2, the complete variable domain reads GAGVSQTPSNKVTEKGKYVELRCDPISGHTALYWYRQSLGQGPEFLIYFQGTGAADDSGLPNDRFFAVRPEGSVSTLKIQRTERGDSAVYLCASSYLETGPNGYTFGSGTRLTVV.

V gene TRBV5-1 combines with J gene TRBJ1-2; maybe TRBD1 (6 bases). Trimming stripped 0 bases from V and 7 bases from J, with 10 bases between. Germline CDR1 SGHRS, CDR2 YFSETQ. This CDR3 region has 13 residues. CDR3 sequence reads: CASSLDRAGGYTF. The CDR3, as DNA: TGCGCCAGCAGCTTGGACAGGGCGGGTGGCTACACCTTC.

As for this clonotype: A much more abundant neighbour one base away suggests this may be a read error. This sequence joins TRBV2 and TRBJ1-1, with D unclear. V gave up 5 bases and J gave up 6 bases, with 13 bases separating them. Germline V gene data show CDR1 as SNHLY and CDR2 as FYNNEI. CDR3 length equals 13 residues. CDR3 sequence (DNA): TGTGCCAGCAGTTCAGCGATTTACGCTGAAGCTTTCTTT. Protein sequence: CASSSAIYAEAFF.

The J gene is TRBJ1-1, the V gene TRBV20-1, with D hard to call. Germline CDR1 DFQATT, CDR2 SNEGSKA (reference sequence). V dropped 5 bases and J dropped 0 bases, with 7 bases sitting between them. This CDR3 has 12 amino acids. In nucleotides, the CDR3 is TGCAGTGCTGAGACAATGAACACTGAAGCTTTCTTT. Amino acids: CSAETMNTEAFF.

The V call is TRBV20-1, the J call TRBJ1-1, with 8 bases that match TRBD1. J was trimmed by 4 bases and V by 2 bases; bases with no gene match: 6. The CDR3 runs to 14 residues. Germline CDR1 DFQATT, CDR2 SNEGSKA (reference sequence). CDR3 protein: CSARPGQVITEAFF. CDR3 sequence (DNA): TGCAGTGCTAGACCGGGACAGGTTATCACTGAAGCTTTCTTT.

This clonotype was seen repeatedly, ten times or more. The chain combines TRBV12-3 or TRBV12-4 with TRBJ1-2, with TRBD1 as a possible D gene (6 bases). There are 15 residues in the CDR3. V was pared by 6 bases and J by 2 bases, with 16 bases between. This CDR3 reads CASSLAGQQNYGYTF. The CDR3 DNA sequence: TGTGCCAGCAGCCTAGCCGGACAGCAAAACTATGGCTACACCTTC.

The CDR3 loop reads CASSSNRGNTEAFF. CDR3 nucleotides: TGTGCCAGCAGTTCAAACAGGGGGAACACTGAAGCTTTCTTT. V usage is TRBV6-5 and J usage is TRBJ1-1; 7 positions agree with TRBD1. The CDR3 totals 14 residues. Unmatched junction bases numbered 3, after V lost 4 bases and J lost 1 base. Germline assignment: CDR1 MNHEY and CDR2 SVGAGI.

The DNA of the CDR3 is TGTGCCAGCAGCTTATTGGGCGGGGGTGGTGTTGAGCAGTTCTTC. Its translation is CASSLLGGGGVEQFF. J is TRBJ2-1 and V is TRBV7-2; TRBD2 aligns across 7 bases. The germline gives CDR1 SGHTA, CDR2 FQGNSA. Germline trimming cut 2 bases from V and 9 bases from J; bases unmatched to any gene: 10. The CDR3 loop spans 15 amino acids.

This clonotype appeared a few times. The chain has TRBV2 and TRBJ1-6, with D unclear. From germline, CDR1 is SNHLY and CDR2 FYNNEI. CDR3 size: 16 residues. V was trimmed by 5 bases and J by 0 bases, leaving 11 bases between them. This CDR3 reads CASSPESSSYNSPLHF. As DNA, the CDR3 is TGTGCCAGCAGTCCAGAGAGTAGCTCCTATAATTCACCCCTCCACTTT.

This clonotype was found a few times. The chain carries TRBV19 and TRBJ1-2; D is unresolved. Trimming pared 3 bases from V and 4 bases from J, leaving 12 bases between. Germline assignment: CDR1 LNHDA and CDR2 SQIVND (reference sequence). The CDR3 runs 14 residues. CDR3 DNA sequence: TGTGCCAGTAGTATCATGGACGGAGTCTATGGCTACACCTTC. Translated: CASSIMDGVYGYTF.

The chain employs TRBV9 and TRBJ1-2; 11 bases map to TRBD1. CDR1 SGDLS and CDR2 YYNGEE come from the germline V gene. The CDR3 consists of 16 residues. The J segment lost 2 bases and the V segment lost 2 bases, leaving 5 bases of the junction unmatched. CDR3 DNA: TGTGCCAGCAGCGTCTCGGGACAGGGGGGGAACTATGGCTACACCTTC. Protein product: CASSVSGQGGNYGYTF.

With respect to this clonotype: This may be a read error: a much more frequent sequence differs by one nucleotide. The V call is TRBV29-1, the J call TRBJ1-1, with D unresolved. Looked up from germline, CDR1 is SQVTM and CDR2 is ANQGSEA. With 8 bases removed from V and 11 bases from J, the gap between germline ends came to 18 bases. The CDR3 is made up of 11 amino acids. The CDR3 DNA follows: TGCAGCTTTGCGGGTGGGGATGTTGCTTTCTTT. It encodes CSFAGGDVAFF.

This clonotype has just a few counts. The chain is built from TRBV19 and TRBJ2-5; D is uncertain. The CDR3 is 11 residues long. The V gene lost 3 bases and the J gene lost 4 bases, with 3 bases spanning the gap. The V gene's germline CDR1 is LNHDA and CDR2 SQIVND (reference sequence). The CDR3 here is CASSMRETQYF. DNA for the CDR3: TGTGCCAGTAGTATGAGAGAGACCCAGTACTTC.

This clonotype was seen many times. This chain uses TRBV5-1 with TRBJ2-7; D is possibly TRBD1 (6 bases). There are 15 residues in the CDR3. Trimming shortened V by 2 bases and J by 0 bases, and 12 bases separated the two germline ends. Germline V CDR1 and CDR2: SGHRS, YFSETQ. CDR3 nucleotides: TGCGCCAGCAGCTTTGACAGGACAGTCTCCTACGAGCAGTACTTC. Translated, it gives CASSFDRTVSYEQYF.